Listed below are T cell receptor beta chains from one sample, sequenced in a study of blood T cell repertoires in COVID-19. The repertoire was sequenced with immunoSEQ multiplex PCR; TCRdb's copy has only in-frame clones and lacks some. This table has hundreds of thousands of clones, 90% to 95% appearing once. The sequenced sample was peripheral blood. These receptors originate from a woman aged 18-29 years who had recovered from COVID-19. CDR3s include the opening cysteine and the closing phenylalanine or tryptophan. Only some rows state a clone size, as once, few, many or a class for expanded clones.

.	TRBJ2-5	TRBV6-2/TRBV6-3	CASSPGQGRETQYF
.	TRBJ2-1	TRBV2	CASREIRGRLYNEQFF
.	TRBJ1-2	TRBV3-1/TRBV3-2	CASSQPTVTGSGYGYTF
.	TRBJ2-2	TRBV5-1	CASSLAVNTGELFF
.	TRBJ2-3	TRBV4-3	CASSPRPSGDTDTQYF
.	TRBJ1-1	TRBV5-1	CASSTGERLNTEAFF
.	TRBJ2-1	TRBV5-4	CASSLPGLAGVGEQFF
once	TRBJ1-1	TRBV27	CASTTLNRGLNTEAFF
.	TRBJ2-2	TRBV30	CAWDSYLTGELFF
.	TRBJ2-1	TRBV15	CATIGLAGANEQFF
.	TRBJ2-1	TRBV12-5	CASGNTAGGLLYNEQFF
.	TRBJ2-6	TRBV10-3	CAISERGSGANVLTF
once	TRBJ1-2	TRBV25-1	CASSEEGRWPRGGYTF
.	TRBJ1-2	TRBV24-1	CATSTGNYGYTF
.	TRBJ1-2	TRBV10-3	CAISLSTGAGFGYTF
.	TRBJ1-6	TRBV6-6	CASSYSNLDSPLHF
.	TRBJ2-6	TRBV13	CASTIAGANVLTF
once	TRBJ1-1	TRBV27	CASRVQGLRTEAFF
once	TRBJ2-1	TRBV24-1	CATSGLAGPQEQFF
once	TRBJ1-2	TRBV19	CASSIDELGYTF
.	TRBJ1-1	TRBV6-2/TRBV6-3	CASSYPLTGPGTEAFF
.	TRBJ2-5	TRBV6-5	CASQTDQETQYF
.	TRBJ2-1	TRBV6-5	CASSTGTSVNEQFF